The 3 T cell receptor beta chains given below trace back to one sample, sequenced in a study of preoperative IRX-2 immunotherapy in early breast cancer. Regarding treatment: preoperative locoregional IRX-2 cytokine immunotherapy. The protocol was immunoSEQ multiplex PCR, while the TCRdb copy is restricted to in-frame clones and leaves out a portion. Of around 35,000 clones listed, more than 90% are singletons. Sampling was conducted from a patient treated with IRX-2 immunotherapy. These receptors all stem from a human donor with breast cancer.

The genes are TRBV6-1 and TRBJ2-3; D gene ambiguous. This CDR3 region has 15 residues. V was pared by 3 bases and J by 3 bases, with 13 bases between. Germline CDR1 is MNHNS and CDR2 is SASEGT. The CDR3 here is CASSESILTTDTQYF. The CDR3 nucleotides read TGTGCCAGCAGTGAGAGTATTCTTACAACAGATACGCAGTATTTT.

Notes on this clone: A junction boundary mismatches the germline segment, possibly from a read error. V usage is TRBV7-7 and J usage is TRBJ2-5; 13 bases match TRBD2. The CDR3 length is 16 residues. The germline V gene has CDR1 SSHAT and CDR2 FNYEAQ (reference sequence). In DNA form, the CDR3 reads TGTGCTAGCAGCCGGACTAGCGGGAGTATGGGGGAGACCCAGTACTTC. Its protein product is CASSRTSGSMGETQYF.

V and J are TRBV5-1 and TRBJ2-3, with 7 bases identical to TRBD1. Trimming cost V 3 bases and J 5 bases; bases outside gene matches: 9. CDR3 size: 15 residues. Per the germline V gene, CDR1 is SGHRS and CDR2 is YFSETQ. CDR3 protein: CASSYRDSGGDTQYF. DNA for the CDR3: TGCGCCAGCAGCTACAGGGACAGCGGCGGAGATACGCAGTATTTT.